The sequence of this T cell receptor (beta chain) was determined in a study of T cell repertoires in cytomegalovirus infection. Overall study: Evidence of both CMV infection and a matching HLA type came from public TCR beta signatures. Notes on the study in general: Carriers of CMV plus the relevant HLA were identified by cumulative public TCR beta family frequency. Ex vivo responses were dominated by HLA-C-restricted CMV-specific TCR beta clonotypes.

Ten or more counts support this clonotype. Antigen specificity is unknown. TCRdb re-derived calls from the reads in MiXCR, one entry per CDR3 protein. The sample includes around 330,000 distinct CDR3 sequences, 15% to 20% seen only once; the top ten take approximately 12%. The clonotype was recovered from a human donor in good health (CMV status not recorded). Some clones in this sample may be carry-over from other donors' samples. Sequencing was done on a sample of PBMCs.

CDR3 in DNA: TGCAGTGCTAGAGGGAGATTGAACACTGAAGCTTTCTTT. This translates into CSARGRLNTEAFF. The genes are TRBV20-1 and TRBJ1-1; D unclear. The V end lost 1 base, the J end lost 0 bases, and 6 bases lay between the germline ends. Germline V gene lookup returns CDR1 DFQATT and CDR2 SNEGSKA (reference sequence). This CDR3 comprises 13 residues.